This T cell receptor beta chain was sequenced during a study of cytomegalovirus exposure and HLA in healthy donors. PCR involved 60 Vbeta and 13 Jbeta primers. In the authors' workflow: The authors later counted 65 million to 80 million unique TCR beta chains, approximately 12 million of them shared. Some clones are missing from TCRdb's copy, which holds only in-frame ones; the method was immunoSEQ multiplex PCR. The DNA gave D and trimming, while V, J and clone size come from that table. The data contain approximately 130,000 clones, less than 80% of them singletons. The study, taken as a whole, reports: Presence/absence analyses assumed roughly uniform sequencing depth across donors, which may not hold.

The CDR3 is made up of 15 amino acids. Germline assignment: CDR1 SGHNT and CDR2 YYREEE (reference sequence). The J segment lost 7 bases and the V segment lost 4 bases, leaving 12 bases of the junction unmatched. As concerns this clone: Antigen: not known.

The chain links TRBV5-4 to TRBJ1-2; 8 bases agree with TRBD1. This clonotype was sampled from a man aged 50 or older in good health and CMV-seropositive. Sample: PBMCs. This chain's CDR3 is CASSLPPDRAVGYTF. In DNA form, the CDR3 reads TGTGCCAGCAGCCTACCTCCGGACAGGGCGGTTGGCTACACCTTC.